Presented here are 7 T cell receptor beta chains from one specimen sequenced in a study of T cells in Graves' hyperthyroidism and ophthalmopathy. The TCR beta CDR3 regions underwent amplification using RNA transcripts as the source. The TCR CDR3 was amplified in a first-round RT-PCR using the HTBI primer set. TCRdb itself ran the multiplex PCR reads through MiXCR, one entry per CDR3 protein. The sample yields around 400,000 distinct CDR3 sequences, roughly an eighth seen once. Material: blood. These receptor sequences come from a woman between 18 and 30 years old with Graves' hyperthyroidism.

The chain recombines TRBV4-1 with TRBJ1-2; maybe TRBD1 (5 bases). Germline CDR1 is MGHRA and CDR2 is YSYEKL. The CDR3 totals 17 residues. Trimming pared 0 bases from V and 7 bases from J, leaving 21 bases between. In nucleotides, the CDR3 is TGCGCCAGCAGCCAAGACCCTGGTTTCGGGGGACGACGTGGCTACACCTTC. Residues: CASSQDPGFGGRRGYTF.

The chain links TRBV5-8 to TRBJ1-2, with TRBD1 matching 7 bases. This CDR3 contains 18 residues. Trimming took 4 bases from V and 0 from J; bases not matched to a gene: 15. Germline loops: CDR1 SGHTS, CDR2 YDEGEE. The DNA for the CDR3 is TGTGCCAGCAGCCCCACCGGGACAGCTAGTTTAGCTAACTATGGCTACACCTTC. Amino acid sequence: CASSPTGTASLANYGYTF.

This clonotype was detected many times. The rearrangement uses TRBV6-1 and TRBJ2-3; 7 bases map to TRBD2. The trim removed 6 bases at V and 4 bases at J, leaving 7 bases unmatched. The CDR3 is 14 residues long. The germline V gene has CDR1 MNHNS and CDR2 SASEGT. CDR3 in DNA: TGTGCCAGCAGGAGGGAGGGGTTGCCAGATACGCAGTATTTT. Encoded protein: CASRREGLPDTQYF.

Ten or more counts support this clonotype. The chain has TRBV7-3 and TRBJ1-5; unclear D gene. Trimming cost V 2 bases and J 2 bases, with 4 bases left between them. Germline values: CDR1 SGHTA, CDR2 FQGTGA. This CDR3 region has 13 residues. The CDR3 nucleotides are TGTGCCAGCAGCTTAGACGGCAATCAGCCCCAGCATTTT. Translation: CASSLDGNQPQHF.

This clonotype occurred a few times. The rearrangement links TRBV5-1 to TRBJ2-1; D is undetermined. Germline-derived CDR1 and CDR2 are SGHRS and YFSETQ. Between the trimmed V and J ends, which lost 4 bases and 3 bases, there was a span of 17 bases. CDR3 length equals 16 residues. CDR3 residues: CASSPMSLPIYNEQFF. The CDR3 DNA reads TGCGCCAGCAGCCCGATGAGCTTACCCATCTACAATGAGCAGTTCTTC.

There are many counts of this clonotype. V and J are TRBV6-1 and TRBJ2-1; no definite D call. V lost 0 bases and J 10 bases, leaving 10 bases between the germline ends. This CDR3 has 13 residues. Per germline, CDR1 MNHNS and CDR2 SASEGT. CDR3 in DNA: TGTGCCAGCAGTGAAGCGCCCCCAAGGGAGCAGTTCTTC. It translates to CASSEAPPREQFF.

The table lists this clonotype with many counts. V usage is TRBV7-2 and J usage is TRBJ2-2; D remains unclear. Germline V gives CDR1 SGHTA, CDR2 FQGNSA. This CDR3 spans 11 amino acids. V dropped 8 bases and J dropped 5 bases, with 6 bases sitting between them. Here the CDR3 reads CASRETGELFF. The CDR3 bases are TGTGCCAGCCGAGAGACCGGGGAGCTGTTTTTT. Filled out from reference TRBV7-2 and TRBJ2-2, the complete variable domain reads GAGVSQSPSNKVTEKGKDVELRCDPISGHTALYWYRQSLGQGLEFLIYFQGNSAPDKSGLPSDRFSAERTGGSVSTLTIQRTQQEDSAVYLCASRETGELFFGEGSRLTVL.